This T cell receptor beta chain is from a study of cytomegalovirus exposure and HLA in healthy donors. Both 60 Vbeta primers and 13 Jbeta primers went into the PCR. The data were produced by immunoSEQ multiplex PCR, yet TCRdb's version contains in-frame clones alone and is incomplete. The repertoire holds some 100,000 clones, with 78% as singletons. V shed 6 bases, J shed 3 bases, and the junction held 2 bases outside the gene matches. From germline, CDR1 is MNHNY and CDR2 SVGAGI (reference sequence). The CDR3 is 13 amino acids. A word on this clone: Its antigen is currently unknown.

Whole-study findings and limits: It was taken for granted in presence/absence analyses that sequencing depth across donors was roughly uniform.

This clonotype originated in a middle-aged woman in good health and CMV-seropositive. The chain employs TRBV6-6 and TRBJ2-1; 7 bases are shared with TRBD1. Sequencing used PBMCs. DNA of the CDR3: TGTGCCAGCAGCGGGACAGACTACAATGAGCAGTTCTTC. This sequence encodes CASSGTDYNEQFF.